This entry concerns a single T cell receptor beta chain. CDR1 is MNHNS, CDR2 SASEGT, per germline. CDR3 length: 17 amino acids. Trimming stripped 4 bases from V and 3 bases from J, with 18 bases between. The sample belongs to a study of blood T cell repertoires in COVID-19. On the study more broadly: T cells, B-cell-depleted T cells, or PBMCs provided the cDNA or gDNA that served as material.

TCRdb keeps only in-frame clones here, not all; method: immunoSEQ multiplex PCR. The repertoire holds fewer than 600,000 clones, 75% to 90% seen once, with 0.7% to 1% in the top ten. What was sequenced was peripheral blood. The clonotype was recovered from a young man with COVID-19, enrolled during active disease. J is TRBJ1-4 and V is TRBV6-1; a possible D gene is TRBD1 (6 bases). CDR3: CASSAGDYQSANEKLFF. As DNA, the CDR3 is TGTGCCAGCAGTGCAGGGGACTACCAGTCGGCTAATGAAAAACTGTTTTTT.